The 5 T cell receptor beta chains reported below all come from one sample, sequenced in a study of T cell repertoires in cytomegalovirus infection. A single record per CDR3 protein comes from TCRdb applying MiXCR to the reads. The sample lists approximately 500,000 distinct CDR3 sequences; 16% were seen once. Sample: CD8+ T cells from PBMCs. These receptors were obtained from a human donor in good health (CMV status not recorded). Some clones in this sample may be carry-over from other donors' samples.

This rearrangement joins TRBV5-6 to TRBJ2-7; D is ambiguous. The germline gives CDR1 SGHDT, CDR2 YYEEEE. This CDR3 is built from 14 residues. Trimming cost V 0 bases and J 4 bases, with 11 bases left between them. The CDR3, as DNA: TGTGCCAGCAGCTTGGCGGAGCAGCTATACGAGCAGTACTTC. It yields the protein CASSLAEQLYEQYF.

The chain carries TRBV6-1 and TRBJ2-2; 7 nucleotides match TRBD2. The germline V gene encodes CDR1 MNHNS and CDR2 SASEGT. V lost 7 bases, J lost 2 bases, and 7 bases stayed unmatched. The CDR3 has 15 amino acids. CDR3: CASKVLADNTGELFF. The CDR3 region has the DNA TGTGCCAGCAAAGTCCTAGCGGACAACACCGGGGAGCTGTTTTTT.

This clonotype showed up many times. The chain joins TRBV27 to TRBJ2-1; a possible D gene is TRBD1 (7 bases). CDR3 length: 14 amino acids. The germline V gene encodes CDR1 MNHEY and CDR2 SMNVEV (reference sequence). V lost 5 bases and J lost 4, with 12 bases in between. CDR3 region: CASSGQGGYNEQFF. CDR3 DNA: TGTGCCAGCAGTGGCCAGGGGGGATACAATGAGCAGTTCTTC.

The rearrangement uses TRBV2 and TRBJ2-2; D gene uncertain. CDR3 length: 15 residues. Trimming took 2 bases from V and 7 from J, leaving 14 bases between them. Germline-derived CDR1 and CDR2 are SNHLY and FYNNEI. The CDR3 nucleotides are TGTGCCAGCAGTGAACGGGCTGCAATCTACGGGGAGCTGTTTTTT. Translating gives CASSERAAIYGELFF.

The V gene is TRBV6-1, the J gene TRBJ1-2; the D is unclear. V lost 1 base to trimming and J lost 9 bases, with 15 bases between them. Germline lookup yields CDR1 MNHNS and CDR2 SASEGT. The CDR3 contains 14 residues. The CDR3 DNA is TGTGCCAGCAGTGAAGTCCCCACCGATCGGCGCTACACCTTC. Its translation: CASSEVPTDRRYTF.